The 28 T cell receptor beta chains given below trace back to one sample, sequenced in a study of blood T cell repertoires in COVID-19. Profiling relied on immunoSEQ multiplex PCR, and the TCRdb table lists in-frame clones only, not all of them. The table records 150,000 to 170,000 clones, approximately 80% of them present only once. Sequencing was done on a sample of peripheral blood. These receptors originate from a woman aged 55 to 70 with acute or convalescent COVID-19.

This clone was detected only a few times. CDR3 coding DNA: TGTGCCAGCAGCCCCAGGCCGGGGGATTGGTCACCCCTCCACTTT. It encodes CASSPRPGDWSPLHF. V is TRBV6-2 or TRBV6-3 and J is TRBJ1-6; D is perhaps TRBD1 (5 bases). Germline V gene data show CDR1 as MNHEY and CDR2 as SVGEGT. The CDR3 has 15 residues. Between the trimmed V and J ends, which lost 6 bases and 10 bases, there was a span of 19 bases.

This clone was counted a single time. The V gene is TRBV28, the J gene TRBJ1-1, with unresolved D. The ends were cut back, 6 bases at V and 3 bases at J, with 14 bases in the middle. Germline assignment: CDR1 MDHEN and CDR2 SYDVKM. The length of the CDR3 is 14 residues. DNA for the CDR3: TGTGCCAGCAGGGGAGACGGGCGGTACACTGAAGCTTTCTTT. Protein sequence: CASRGDGRYTEAFF. Supplemented by reference TRBV28 and TRBJ1-1, the full variable domain reads DVKVTQSSRYLVKRTGEKVFLECVQDMDHENMFWYRQDPGLGLRLIYFSYDVKMKEKGDIPEGYSVSREKKERFSLILESASTNQTSMYLCASRGDGRYTEAFFGQGTRLTVV.

J is TRBJ1-2 and V is TRBV6-5, with 7 bases aligning to TRBD1. The CDR3 spans 15 residues. The germline gives CDR1 MNHEY, CDR2 SVGAGI. With 5 bases clipped from V and 7 bases from J, the junction kept 13 bases outside the gene matches. CDR3 sequence reads: CASSRKKRGLSGYTF. CDR3 coding DNA: TGTGCCAGCAGTCGAAAGAAGAGGGGGCTAAGTGGCTACACCTTC.

The genes are TRBV9 and TRBJ2-1, with 7 bases matching TRBD2. The CDR3 totals 16 residues. V lost 0 bases to trimming and J lost 3 bases; unmatched junction nucleotides: 6. From germline, CDR1 is SGDLS and CDR2 YYNGEE. The DNA for the CDR3 is TGTGCCAGCAGCGTAGTTGCGGGGGACTACTACAATGAGCAGTTCTTC. This sequence encodes CASSVVAGDYYNEQFF.

The chain joins TRBV7-9 to TRBJ1-3; the match to TRBD1 covers 8 bases. Germline trimming cut 5 bases from V and 4 bases from J; bases unmatched to any gene: 7. CDR1 and CDR2 from the germline V gene are SEHNR and FQNEAQ (reference sequence). The CDR3 runs 15 residues. CDR3: CASSPDRALGNTIYF. The CDR3 DNA reads as TGTGCCAGCAGCCCGGACAGGGCGCTCGGAAACACCATATATTTT.

The chain couples TRBV28 to TRBJ2-7, with D unclear. CDR1 is MDHEN, CDR2 SYDVKM, per germline. Trimming removed 5 bases at V and 0 bases at J, with 8 bases between. CDR3 length: 13 residues. CDR3 in DNA: TGTGCCAGCAGTAAAAGCCTCTCCTACGAGCAGTACGTC. Protein product: CASSKSLSYEQYV.

This clone was picked up a small number of times. The rearrangement joins TRBV6-5 to TRBJ2-1; TRBD2 matches at 9 bases. Unmatched junction bases numbered 10, after V lost 8 bases and J lost 14 bases. Germline V lookup: CDR1 MNHEY, CDR2 SVGAGI. CDR3 length: 12 amino acids. Here the CDR3 reads CASGSGGFWEFF. CDR3 bases: TGTGCCAGCGGTAGCGGGGGCTTTTGGGAGTTCTTC.

The rearrangement joins TRBV2 to TRBJ1-1; the D is unclear. This CDR3 contains 12 residues. CDR1 and CDR2 from the germline V gene are SNHLY and FYNNEI. Trimming removed 1 base from V and 8 bases from J, with 8 bases in between. The CDR3 coding sequence is TGTGCCAGCAGTGAAGATTACTCCGAAGCTTTCTTT. Its translation: CASSEDYSEAFF.

The J gene is TRBJ1-3, the V gene TRBV6-6; tentative D call: TRBD1 (5 bases). There are 17 residues in the CDR3. Germline V gene lookup returns CDR1 MNHNY and CDR2 SVGAGI (reference sequence). Trimming removed 5 bases from V and 0 bases from J, with 17 bases in between. The CDR3 spells CASSPGDGTTSGNTIYF. The CDR3 DNA reads TGTGCCAGCAGTCCGGGGGACGGGACCACCTCTGGAAACACCATATATTTT.

The chain is built from TRBV11-2 and TRBJ2-7; a weak D match, TRBD2 (6 bases). The CDR3 is made up of 14 amino acids. Trimming left V 2 bases short and J 4 bases short, with 12 bases between. The germline gives CDR1 SGHAT, CDR2 FQNNGV. CDR3 in amino acids: CASSLQAGGYEQYV. CDR3 bases: TGTGCCAGCAGCTTACAGGCTGGGGGGTACGAGCAGTACGTC.

This chain uses TRBV19 with TRBJ1-2, with D hard to call. CDR1 LNHDA and CDR2 SQIVND come from the germline V gene (reference sequence). The CDR3 totals 12 residues. The V and J ends lost 5 bases and 8 bases respectively, with 12 bases between them. This CDR3 is CASSPGPGGYTF. CDR3 coding DNA: TGTGCCAGTAGTCCGGGTCCTGGCGGCTACACCTTC.

On this clone itself: This specimen includes other DNA sequences encoding the same CDR3. This CDR3 is CASSFRDYGYTF. DNA for the CDR3: TGTGCCAGCAGTTTTCGGGACTATGGCTACACCTTC. This chain uses TRBV28 with TRBJ1-2; D ambiguous. This CDR3 region has 12 residues. V gave up 3 bases and J gave up 3 bases, with 5 bases separating them. Germline V gene lookup returns CDR1 MDHEN and CDR2 SYDVKM.

This clone was seen a handful of times. The chain links TRBV19 to TRBJ2-2; 8 bases line up with TRBD1. The CDR3 extends over 15 amino acids. The germline CDR1 and CDR2 sequences are LNHDA and SQIVND (reference sequence). V was clipped by 7 bases and J by 5 bases; unmatched bases: 9. CDR3 residues: CASKLRDRRTGELFF. The CDR3 nucleotides read TGTGCCAGTAAGTTGCGGGACAGGCGAACCGGGGAGCTGTTTTTT.

The chain carries TRBV7-2 and TRBJ2-1, with 7 bases fitting TRBD2. This CDR3 has 15 amino acids. Germline trimming cut 5 bases from V and 0 bases from J; bases unmatched to any gene: 4. Germline V gene sequence: CDR1 SGHTA, CDR2 FQGNSA. Here the CDR3 DNA reads TGTGCCAGCAGCCCGCGGGGGAGCTCCTACAATGAGCAGTTCTTC. It translates to CASSPRGSSYNEQFF. Complete variable domain (other parts from reference TRBV7-2 and TRBJ2-1): GAGVSQSPSNKVTEKGKDVELRCDPISGHTALYWYRQSLGQGLEFLIYFQGNSAPDKSGLPSDRFSAERTGGSVSTLTIQRTQQEDSAVYLCASSPRGSSYNEQFFGPGTRLTVL.

The chain joins TRBV5-1 to TRBJ1-2; D is possibly TRBD1 (5 bases). The CDR3 has 13 amino acids. Trimming took off 4 bases at V and 4 bases at J, with 11 bases between the two ends. The germline V gene has CDR1 SGHRS and CDR2 YFSETQ. CDR3 amino acids: CASSSGTAYGYTF. CDR3 nucleotides: TGCGCCAGCAGCAGCGGGACGGCCTATGGCTACACCTTC.

The chain links TRBV29-1 to TRBJ1-4, with D possibly TRBD1 on 5 matching bases. Germline CDR1 and CDR2: SQVTM and ANQGSEA. The CDR3 spans 12 residues. Trimming cost V 4 bases and J 7 bases, with 10 bases left between them. The CDR3 DNA reads TGCAGCGTTGGCAGGGCCCGTGAAAAACTGTTTTTT. It yields the protein CSVGRAREKLFF.

This clone appeared once. The CDR3 protein is CASSAGAGNTIYF. In DNA form, the CDR3 reads TGTGCCAGCAGTGCAGGCGCTGGAAACACCATATATTTT. The chain couples TRBV2 to TRBJ1-3; no firm D call. V lost 4 bases and J 2 bases, leaving 6 bases between the germline ends. The CDR3 totals 13 residues. CDR1 and CDR2 (germline): SNHLY, FYNNEI.

The gene calls are TRBV30 and TRBJ1-2; 10 bases match TRBD1. The CDR3 contains 13 residues. Germline loops: CDR1 GTSNPN, CDR2 SVGIG (reference sequence). Trimming at V came to 3 bases and at J to 3 bases, leaving 1 base not matched to a gene. The CDR3 DNA follows: TGTGCCTGGAGGGGACAGGGGTACTATGGCTACACCTTC. This sequence encodes CAWRGQGYYGYTF.

This clone came up once. The chain carries TRBV29-1 and TRBJ1-4; perhaps TRBD1 as D (6 bases). Trimming cost V 4 bases and J 0 bases, with 9 bases left between them. CDR1 is SQVTM and CDR2 is ANQGSEA in the germline V gene. The CDR3 sequence is 14 residues long. The CDR3 DNA reads TGCAGCGTTGCACGGACAGCAACTAATGAAAAACTGTTTTTT. Its protein product is CSVARTATNEKLFF.

The V gene is TRBV5-4, the J gene TRBJ1-4, with 8 nucleotides matching TRBD1. CDR1 is SGHNT and CDR2 is YYREEE in the germline V gene (reference sequence). J lost 2 bases, V lost 4 bases, and 7 bases had no gene match. CDR3 length equals 16 residues. CDR3 in amino acids: CASSPTPGGTNEKLFF. CDR3 sequence (DNA): TGTGCCAGCAGCCCTACCCCAGGGGGCACTAATGAAAAACTGTTTTTT. The whole variable domain, filled in from reference TRBV5-4 and TRBJ1-4, reads ETGVTQSPTHLIKTRGQQVTLRCSSQSGHNTVSWYQQALGQGPQFIFQYYREEENGRGNFPPRFSGLQFPNYSSELNVNALELDDSALYLCASSPTPGGTNEKLFFGSGTQLSVL.

CDR3 loop: CASSQGGGFTGELFF. The CDR3 DNA reads as TGTGCCAGCAGCCAAGGTGGAGGTTTCACCGGGGAGCTGTTTTTT. The rearrangement links TRBV14 to TRBJ2-2; TRBD2 is a possible D gene (5 bases). The CDR3 totals 15 residues. CDR1 SGHDN and CDR2 FVKESK come from the germline V gene. V shed 1 base and J shed 4 bases, with 10 bases lying between them. Variable domain in full (rest from reference TRBV14 and TRBJ2-2): EAGVTQFPSHSVIEKGQTVTLRCDPISGHDNLYWYRRVMGKEIKFLLHFVKESKQDESGMPNNRFLAERTGGTYSTLKVQPAELEDSGVYFCASSQGGGFTGELFFGEGSRLTVL.

The chain's CDR3 is CATSSGQVANTGELFF. The CDR3 nucleotides are TGTGCCACCAGTTCGGGACAGGTCGCGAACACCGGGGAGCTGTTTTTT. The chain combines TRBV24-1 with TRBJ2-2; 8 bases match TRBD1. This CDR3 region has 16 residues. Germline V CDR1 and CDR2: KGHDR, SFDVKD. The V and J ends lost 6 bases and 0 bases, in that order; junction bases with no gene match: 5.

The V call is TRBV12-3 or TRBV12-4, the J call TRBJ1-1, with 7 positions matching TRBD1. This CDR3 spans 13 amino acids. Losses at the gene ends were 6 bases for V and 1 base for J; bases not matched to a gene: 2. CDR3 in DNA: TGTGCCAGCAGATACAGGGGGAACACTGAAGCTTTCTTT. Translated, it gives CASRYRGNTEAFF.

This clone was seen once. This sequence joins TRBV28 and TRBJ2-7; the match to TRBD2 covers 7 bases. This CDR3 region has 16 residues. Germline CDR1 is MDHEN and CDR2 is SYDVKM. V trimming: 5 bases; J trimming: 3 bases; junction bases outside the gene matches: 13. Here the CDR3 DNA reads TGTGCCAGCAGTCCCGGGGGGACTCGGATATTCTACGAGCAGTACTTC. Translating gives CASSPGGTRIFYEQYF.

The chain is built from TRBV5-1 and TRBJ2-1, with 11 positions matching TRBD2. Germline V gives CDR1 SGHRS, CDR2 YFSETQ. The CDR3 runs 16 residues. After removal of 3 bases from V and 2 bases from J, the junction contained 4 bases not matched to a gene. The CDR3: CASSSQLAGAYNEQFF. The CDR3, as DNA: TGCGCCAGCAGCTCCCAACTAGCGGGGGCCTACAATGAGCAGTTCTTC.

V is TRBV18 and J is TRBJ1-1; no definite D call. The germline CDR1 and CDR2 sequences are KGHSH and LQKENI. Trimming took 6 bases from V and 2 from J, leaving 16 bases between them. This CDR3 is 15 amino acids long. As DNA, the CDR3 is TGTGCCAGCTCCCAGTACTCGGGATTTAACACTGAAGCTTTCTTT. Translated, it gives CASSQYSGFNTEAFF.

In this sample, this clone turned up a few times. The chain joins TRBV19 to TRBJ1-5; 8 nucleotides align to TRBD1. The CDR3 runs to 15 residues. The germline V gene encodes CDR1 LNHDA and CDR2 SQIVND (reference sequence). J was trimmed by 5 bases and V by 3 bases; bases with no gene match: 6. The CDR3 nucleotides read TGTGCCAGTAGTATCTTGGCAGGGGGCTATCAGCCCCAGCATTTT. This codes for CASSILAGGYQPQHF.

V gene TRBV15 combines with J gene TRBJ2-5; 7 nucleotides line up with TRBD1. The CDR3 totals 14 residues. CDR1 is LNHNV, CDR2 YYDKDF, per germline (reference sequence). The V gene end was trimmed by 2 bases and the J gene end by 2 bases; junction bases not matched to a gene: 2. CDR3 DNA sequence: TGTGCCACCAGCAGATTGGGACAGCAAGAGACCCAGTACTTC. This sequence encodes CATSRLGQQETQYF.